Listed below are T cell receptor beta chains from one sample, sequenced in a study of regulatory T cells in long-lasting Graves disease. TCRdb processed the multiplex PCR reads anew with MiXCR; each CDR3 protein has one entry. The repertoire holds more than 300,000 distinct CDR3 sequences, with about 11% as singletons. The same specimen was also included in a second study, on T cells in Graves' hyperthyroidism and ophthalmopathy.

The specimen was peripheral blood mononuclear cells (PBMCs), collected at new diagnosis, from a patient treated with antithyroid drugs. All receptors derive from a young woman with Graves disease. Each CDR3 is given with its conserved first and last residue. D genes are given only for firm matches. A row's size may be missing; if present it is once, few, many or a size class.

TRBJ2-3,TRBV5-1,TRBD2,many,TGCGCCAGCAGCTTGTTGACTAGCGGAGGCCGCACAGATACGCAGTATTTT,CASSLLTSGGRTDTQYF
TRBJ2-5,TRBV6-1,NA,few,TGTGCCAGCAGCTATGACAGGAGCCAAGAGATCCAGTACTTC,CASSYDRSQEIQYF
TRBJ2-7,TRBV11-1,NA,many,TGTGCCAGCAGCTCCAAAACAGGGTACCACGAGCAGTACTTC,CASSSKTGYHEQYF
TRBJ2-1,TRBV27,NA,many,TGTGCCAGCAGTTTTTTGGACAATGAGCAGTTCTTC,CASSFLDNEQFF
TRBJ1-4,TRBV6-5,NA,few,TGTGCCAGCAGTTACCAGAGGCAGGTTAATGAAAAACTGTTTTTT,CASSYQRQVNEKLFF
TRBJ2-1,TRBV14,NA,NA,TGTGCCAGTAGTGTCCCCTCCTACAATGAGCAGTTCTTC,CASSVPSYNEQFF
TRBJ2-5,TRBV3-1,NA,many,TGTGCCAGCAGCCAAGATATGAATAGCGTCAAGAGAACCCAGTACTTC,CASSQDMNSVKRTQYF
TRBJ1-4,TRBV14,NA,many,TGTGCCAGCAGCCAAGACGGGGTCTCGGGACTGTTTTTT,CASSQDGVSGLFF
TRBJ2-1,TRBV7-3,TRBD2,many,TGTGCCAGCAGCTTAATTGCGGGGGGAGTCAATGAGCAGTTCTTC,CASSLIAGGVNEQFF
TRBJ1-1,TRBV6-1,NA,many,TGTGCCAGCAGCCATCTTAGGAACACTGAAGCTTTCTTT,CASSHLRNTEAFF
TRBJ1-1,TRBV28,NA,many,TGTGCCAGCAGCTCCGCCAGAGGAGAAGCTTTCTTT,CASSSARGEAFF
TRBJ2-3,TRBV28,NA,many,TGTGCCAGCAGTCCAACGACATACCTCACAGATACGCAGTATTTT,CASSPTTYLTDTQYF
TRBJ1-1,TRBV3-1,NA,many,TGTGCCAGCAGCCAAGTACTTCGCCTGGGCACTGAAGCTTTCTTT,CASSQVLRLGTEAFF
TRBJ2-1,TRBV24-1,NA,NA,TGTGCCACCAGTGATGCCAACTTCAGTCCGAATGAGCAGTTCTTC,CATSDANFSPNEQFF
TRBJ2-5,TRBV5-1,NA,NA,TGCGCCAGCAGCCTTACCCTCCTCCGGGACCATGGAGAGACCCAGTACTTC,CASSLTLLRDHGETQYF
TRBJ1-5,TRBV12-3/TRBV12-4,TRBD1,NA,TGTGCCAGCAGACCCGGGACAGGGCCCCAGCATTTT,CASRPGTGPQHF
TRBJ1-2,TRBV27,TRBD1,many,TGTGCCAGCAGTTTACAGAGGGGGCAGACAGCGGGCTACACCTTC,CASSLQRGQTAGYTF
TRBJ2-1,TRBV25-1,TRBD2,many,TGTGCCAGCAGTGGACATCGGACTAGCGGGAGAAGGGGGCTAAGGAACAATGAGCAGTTCTTC,CASSGHRTSGRRGLRNNEQFF